These T cell receptor beta chains were read from a single sample in a study of tissue T cells after allogeneic stem cell transplantation. Clones were sequenced by immunoSEQ multiplex PCR, and TCRdb holds only the in-frame ones, with some missing. There are around 25,000 clones in the sample; less than 95% occur only once, and approximately 2% lies in the top ten. The sequencing here drew on blood, taken before transplantation. The receptors stem from a male donor aged 60 or over who later had graft-versus-host disease after an allogeneic stem cell transplant. The CDR3 runs from the conserved cysteine through the conserved F or W. The D gene is left open where the match is weak. Only some rows state a clone size, as once, few, many or a class for expanded clones.

cdr3_aa cdr3_nt clone_size d_call j_call v_call
CSGRYTRGNTIYF TGCAGCGGACGATACACCAGGGGTAACACCATATATTTT . . TRBJ1-3 TRBV29-1
CASSQDSWTASYEQYF TGCGCCAGCAGCCAAGATAGTTGGACAGCCTCCTACGAGCAGTACTTC . . TRBJ2-7 TRBV4-3
CSASWAGGGRTDTQYF TGCAGTGCTAGTTGGGCTGGCGGGGGCCGTACAGATACGCAGTATTTT . . TRBJ2-3 TRBV20-1
CASSPDSVSLPQHF TGTGCCAGCAGCCCGGACAGCGTCTCGTTGCCCCAGCATTTT . . TRBJ1-5 TRBV7-9
CASSGYSINYGYTF TGTGCCAGCAGTGGTTACAGCATTAACTATGGCTACACCTTC . . TRBJ1-2 TRBV25-1
CAINAGLLSYNEQFF TGTGCCATCAATGCGGGACTCCTCTCCTACAATGAGCAGTTCTTC . . TRBJ2-1 TRBV10-3
CSARDQAEAFF TGCAGTGCTAGAGATCAGGCTGAAGCTTTCTTT once . TRBJ1-1 TRBV20-1
CSASAPKWGYTF TGCAGTGCTAGTGCCCCAAAGTGGGGCTACACCTTC . . TRBJ1-2 TRBV20-1
CASKPDRWGTDTQYF TGTGCCAGCAAACCGGACAGGTGGGGAACAGATACGCAGTATTTT . TRBD1 TRBJ2-3 TRBV6-5
CASSLGGRETQYF TGTGCCAGCAGTTTGGGGGGGCGAGAGACCCAGTACTTC . . TRBJ2-5 TRBV28
CASSSTVGTEAFF TGTGCCAGTAGTTCGACAGTGGGCACTGAAGCTTTCTTT . . TRBJ1-1 TRBV19
CASSLELGDAGEQYF TGCGCCAGCAGCTTGGAATTAGGAGACGCGGGCGAGCAGTACTTC . . TRBJ2-7 TRBV5-1
CASSLRAGGVTEAFF TGCGCCAGCAGCTTGCGGGCAGGGGGAGTCACTGAAGCTTTCTTT few TRBD1 TRBJ1-1 TRBV5-1
CSVQASGGNQPQHF TGCAGCGTTCAAGCTTCAGGGGGGAATCAGCCCCAGCATTTT . TRBD1 TRBJ1-5 TRBV29-1
CATSDPGTGTGNTIYF TGTGCCACCAGTGATCCCGGGACAGGGACTGGAAACACCATATATTTT . TRBD1 TRBJ1-3 TRBV24-1
CASSPPSLTETQYF TGTGCCAGCTCACCACCGAGTCTGACAGAGACCCAGTACTTC . . TRBJ2-5 TRBV18
CASSQVGTVNTGELFF TGTGCCAGCAGCCAAGTGGGGACGGTGAACACCGGGGAGCTGTTTTTT . . TRBJ2-2 TRBV3-1/TRBV3-2
CASSFGQLETQYF TGTGCCAGCAGCTTTGGACAGTTGGAGACCCAGTACTTC . . TRBJ2-5 TRBV7-3
CASSRLAGRDTQYF TGTGCCAGCAGCAGACTAGCGGGAAGAGATACGCAGTATTTT . TRBD2 TRBJ2-3 TRBV7-2
CASSFVQNNEQFF TGTGCCAGCAGCTTCGTCCAAAACAATGAGCAGTTCTTC . . TRBJ2-1 TRBV7-9
CASSPAGYTQYF TGTGCCAGCAGTCCGGCGGGATATACGCAGTATTTT once . TRBJ2-3 TRBV6-5
CASSLDRAGYEQYF TGTGCCAGTAGCCTGGACAGGGCCGGCTACGAGCAGTACTTC . TRBD1 TRBJ2-7 TRBV19
CASSNGETQYF TGTGCCAGCAGCAACGGGGAGACCCAGTACTTC . . TRBJ2-5 TRBV3-1/TRBV3-2
CASSYRFLNTEAFF TGTGCCAGCAGTTATCGGTTTCTGAACACTGAAGCTTTCTTT . . TRBJ1-1 TRBV27
CASSPGIGETQYF TGTGCCAGCTCGCCTGGAATAGGGGAGACCCAGTACTTC . . TRBJ2-5 TRBV18
CASRLTSGDGEQYF TGTGCCAGCAGGCTTACTAGCGGCGACGGCGAGCAGTACTTC . TRBD2 TRBJ2-7 TRBV2
CASSLVGGQYEQYF TGCGCCAGCAGCTTGGTAGGGGGGCAGTACGAGCAGTACTTC once . TRBJ2-7 TRBV5-1